This T cell receptor beta chain was profiled in a study of cytomegalovirus exposure and HLA in healthy donors. The ends lost 4 bases at V and 3 bases at J; junction bases unmatched: 5. Germline CDR1 reads LNHDA; CDR2 reads SQIVND (reference sequence). The CDR3 loop spans 15 amino acids. The data were produced by immunoSEQ multiplex PCR, yet TCRdb's version contains in-frame clones alone and is incomplete. The data contain some 120,000 clones, around nine tenths of them singletons. Study-wide points: The finding came from a later analysis; first-cohort TCR clusters tended to co-occur in the roughly 120 validation repertoires.

Concerning this clone itself: Its cognate antigen is unknown.

Specimen: PBMCs. The chain recombines TRBV19 with TRBJ2-3; 9 positions agree with TRBD2. The clonotype was recovered from a man aged 25 to 40 in good health and CMV-seronegative. The DNA of the CDR3 is TGTGCCAGTAGTACCCGAAGCGGGAGGACAGATACGCAGTATTTT. As protein: CASSTRSGRTDTQYF. The full variable domain, with the rest looked up from reference TRBV19 and TRBJ2-3, is DGGITQSPKYLFRKEGQNVTLSCEQNLNHDAMYWYRQDPGQGLRLIYYSQIVNDFQKGDIAEGYSVSREKKESFPLTVTSAQKNPTAFYLCASSTRSGRTDTQYFGPGTRLTVL.